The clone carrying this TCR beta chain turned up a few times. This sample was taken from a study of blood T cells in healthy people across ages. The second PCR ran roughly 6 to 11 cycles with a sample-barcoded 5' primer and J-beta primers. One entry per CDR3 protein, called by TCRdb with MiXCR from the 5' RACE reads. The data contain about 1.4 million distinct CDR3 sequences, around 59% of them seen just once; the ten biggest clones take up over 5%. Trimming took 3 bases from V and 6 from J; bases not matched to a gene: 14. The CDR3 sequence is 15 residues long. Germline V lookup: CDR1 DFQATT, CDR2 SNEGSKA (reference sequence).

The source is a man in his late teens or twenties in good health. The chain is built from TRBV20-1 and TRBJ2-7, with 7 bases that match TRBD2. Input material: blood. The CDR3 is CSARTPGRESGEQYF. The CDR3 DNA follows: TGCAGTGCTAGGACCCCGGGGCGGGAGTCGGGCGAGCAGTACTTC.